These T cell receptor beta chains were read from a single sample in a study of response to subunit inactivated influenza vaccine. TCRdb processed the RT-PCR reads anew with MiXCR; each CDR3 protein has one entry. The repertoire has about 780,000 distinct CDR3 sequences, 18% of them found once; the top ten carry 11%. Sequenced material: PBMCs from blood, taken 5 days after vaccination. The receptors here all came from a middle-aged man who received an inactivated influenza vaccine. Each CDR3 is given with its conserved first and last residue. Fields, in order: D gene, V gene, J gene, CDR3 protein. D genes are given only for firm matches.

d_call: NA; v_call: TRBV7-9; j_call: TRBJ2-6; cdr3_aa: CASSEYPGLGANVLTF
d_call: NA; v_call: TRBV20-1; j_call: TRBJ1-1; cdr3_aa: CSAAGPLNTEAFF
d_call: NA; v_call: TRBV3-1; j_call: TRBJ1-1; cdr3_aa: CASSGGTPAFF
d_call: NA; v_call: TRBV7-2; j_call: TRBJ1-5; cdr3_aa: CASSSHRDQPQHF
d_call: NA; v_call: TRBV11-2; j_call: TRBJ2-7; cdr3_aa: CASSLGTLDYEQYF
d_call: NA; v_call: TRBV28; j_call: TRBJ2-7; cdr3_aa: CASSSTWEQYF
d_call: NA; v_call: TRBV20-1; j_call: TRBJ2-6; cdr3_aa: CSAPSHGTSGANVLTF
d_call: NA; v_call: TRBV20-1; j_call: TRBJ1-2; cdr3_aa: CSARDVRGYGGYTF
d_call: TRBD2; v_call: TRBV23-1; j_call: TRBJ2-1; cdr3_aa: CASSQSCPGGDGEQFF
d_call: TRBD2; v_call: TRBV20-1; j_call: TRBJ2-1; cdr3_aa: CSARFTWAGAVNEQFF
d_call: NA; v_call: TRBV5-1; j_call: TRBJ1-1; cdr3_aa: CASSVDGDTEAFF
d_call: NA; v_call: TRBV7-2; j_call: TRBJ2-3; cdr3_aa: CASSLGFQLWSDTQYF
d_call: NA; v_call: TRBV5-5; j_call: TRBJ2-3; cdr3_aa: CASSLTTTTDTQYF
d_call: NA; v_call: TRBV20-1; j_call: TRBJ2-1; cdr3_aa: CSARTLNNEQFF
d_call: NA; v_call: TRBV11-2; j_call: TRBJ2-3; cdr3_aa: CASSLDASVDTQYF
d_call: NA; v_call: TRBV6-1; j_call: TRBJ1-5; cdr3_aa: CASSETAVISNQPQHF
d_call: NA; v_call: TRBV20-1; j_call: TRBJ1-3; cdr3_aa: CSARGLSSGNTIYF